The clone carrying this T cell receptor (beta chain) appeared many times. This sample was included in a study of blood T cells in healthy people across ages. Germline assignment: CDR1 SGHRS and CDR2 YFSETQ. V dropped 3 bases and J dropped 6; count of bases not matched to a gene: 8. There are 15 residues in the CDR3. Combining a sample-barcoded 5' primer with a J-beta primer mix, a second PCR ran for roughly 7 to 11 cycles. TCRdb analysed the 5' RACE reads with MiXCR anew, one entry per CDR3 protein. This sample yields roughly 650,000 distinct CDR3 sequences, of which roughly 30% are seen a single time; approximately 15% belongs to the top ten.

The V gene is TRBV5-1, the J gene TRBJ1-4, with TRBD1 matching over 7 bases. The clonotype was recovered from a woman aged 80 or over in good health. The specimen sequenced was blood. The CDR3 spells CASSSQGGSDEKLFF. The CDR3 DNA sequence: TGCGCCAGCAGCTCCCAAGGGGGCTCGGATGAAAAACTGTTTTTT. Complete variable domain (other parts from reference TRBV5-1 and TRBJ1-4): KAGVTQTPRYLIKTRGQQVTLSCSPISGHRSVSWYQQTPGQGLQFLFEYFSETQRNKGNFPGRFSGRQFSNSRSEMNVSTLELGDSALYLCASSSQGGSDEKLFFGSGTQLSVL.